These 25 T cell receptor delta chains were all obtained from the same sample, sequenced in a study of gamma-delta T cells after stem cell transplantation (dated by TCRdb to 2016 to 2017). Libraries were made using RT-PCR. The sample was run on an Illumina MiSeq. Identical DNA sequences were merged into single rows after TCRdb reprocessed the public reads with CATT. The sample records about 2,000 delta-chain clones, under 2% of which are singletons. The ten top clones hold about 15% of the sample. The specimen was gamma-delta T cells. The receptors shown here come from a human donor. It is not recorded whose cells these are; they may come from a transplant donor.

Notes on this clone: The translation of this DNA and the TCRdb protein of a much larger clone differ at residue 16, probably owing to a read error; the protein shown here is translated from the DNA. This sequence joins TRDV2 and TRDJ1; 8 bases line up with TRDD2. CDR1 is GEAIGNYY and CDR2 is EKD in the germline V gene. The CDR3 has 19 residues. CDR3 DNA sequence: TGTGCCTGTGACACCGTCTTCCTACCAGACTGGCCGCACACCGATAATCTCATCTTT. Amino acid sequence: CACDTVFLPDWPHTDNLIF.

This clone was counted only a few times. A clone one base away is much larger, so this may be a read error. The sample holds other DNA sequences that translate to the same CDR3. This rearrangement joins TRDV2 to TRDJ1; D not resolved. Germline V CDR1 and CDR2: GEAIGNYY, EKD. V was shortened by 1 base and J by 5 bases, with 19 bases between the two germline ends. The length of the CDR3 is 16 residues. The chain's CDR3 is CACDTLGRPLGDKLIF. CDR3 DNA: TGTGCCTGTGACACGCTTGGGCGCCCGCTCGGAGATAAACTCATCTTT.

This clone was seen repeatedly, ten times or more. The TCRdb protein comes from a much larger clone and disagrees with this DNA's translation at residue 6, likely due to a read error; the protein given here is derived from the DNA. The chain employs TRDV2 and TRDJ1, with 9 bases lining up with TRDD3. The CDR3 has 18 amino acids. The ends lost 0 bases at V and 0 bases at J; junction bases unmatched: 10. Germline CDR1 GEAIGNYY, CDR2 EKD. CDR3 sequence reads: CACDTPMGIRGDTDKLIF. The CDR3 DNA is TGTGCCTGTGACACCCCGATGGGGATACGCGGGGACACCGATAAACTCATCTTT.

By sample share, this clone is medium-sized. This chain uses TRDV2 with TRDJ1; 8 bases agree with TRDD3. The CDR3 extends over 22 amino acids. In germline, CDR1 is GEAIGNYY, CDR2 EKD. V was pared by 5 bases and J by 0 bases, with 28 bases of the junction left unmatched. The CDR3 bases are TGTGCCTGTGTTAAAATCTCCCCCCGTTTCTGGGGGACACGGGAGTACACCGATAAACTCATCTTT. It translates to CACVKISPRFWGTREYTDKLIF.

Details on this clone: The protein held in TCRdb is that of a much larger clone and does not match this DNA's translation at residue 6, likely because of a read error; the protein shown is translated from the DNA. This chain connects TRDV2 to TRDJ1; TRDD3 agrees at 10 bases. Germline V lookup: CDR1 GEAIGNYY, CDR2 EKD. V was pared by 3 bases and J by 3 bases, with 9 bases of the junction left unmatched. The CDR3 totals 16 residues. CDR3 residues: CACDSPGDTNADKLIF. CDR3 DNA sequence: TGTGCCTGTGACTCACCGGGGGATACGAACGCCGATAAACTCATCTTT.

This clone is medium-sized in the sample. Being one base from a much bigger clone, this may be a read error. This CDR3 is also generated by other DNA sequences in the sample. The V gene is TRDV2, the J gene TRDJ1, with 8 bases lining up with TRDD3. This CDR3 is 16 amino acids long. Germline lookup yields CDR1 GEAIGNYY and CDR2 EKD. The CDR3 coding sequence is TGCGCCTGTGACACCGCCTGGGGGACGTACACCGATAAACTCATCTTT. Translated, it gives CACDTAWGTYTDKLIF.

Comments on this clone: TCRdb's protein for this DNA is that of a much larger clone and differs from the translation at residue 5, likely a read error; the protein shown is the DNA translation. CDR3 nucleotide sequence: TGTGCCTGTGACTCCGTACTGGGGGATACGATCGATAAACTCATCTTT. This sequence encodes CACDSVLGDTIDKLIF. The chain uses TRDV2 and TRDJ1; 13 nucleotides align to TRDD3. The CDR3 has 16 amino acids. The V gene end was trimmed by 3 bases and the J gene end by 4 bases; junction bases not matched to a gene: 7. The germline V gene encodes CDR1 GEAIGNYY and CDR2 EKD.

This clone was recorded a few times. TCRdb lists the protein of a much larger clone for this DNA, which differs at residue 10, so this is likely a read error; the protein given here is translated from the DNA itself. The CDR3 sequence: CACDTLIGLNTDKLIF. CDR3 sequence (DNA): TGTGCCTGTGACACTCTAATCGGGTTGAACACCGATAAACTCATCTTT. V gene TRDV2 combines with J gene TRDJ1; no clear D. Germline CDR1 GEAIGNYY, CDR2 EKD. The CDR3 is made up of 16 amino acids. V was shortened by 1 base and J by 0 bases, with 14 bases between the two germline ends.

This clone is labeled as medium-sized. A much larger clone differs from this one at a single base, so this may be a read error. The chain carries TRDV2 and TRDJ1, with no clear D. The length of the CDR3 is 22 residues. Germline-derived CDR1 and CDR2 are GEAIGNYY and EKD. Here the CDR3 DNA reads TGTGCCTGTGACACCGCGGCGGGTCGGAGAGGTCACCTAGCCGGGTTGGGCGATGAACTCATCTTT. It specifies CACDTAAGRRGHLAGLGDELIF.

This clone was seen only a few times. Given a much more abundant clone one base away, this may be a read error. The chain links TRDV2 to TRDJ1; D is ambiguous. Germline lookup yields CDR1 GEAIGNYY and CDR2 EKD. Between the trimmed V and J ends, which lost 0 bases and 1 base, there was a span of 11 bases. The CDR3 runs to 15 residues. CDR3 coding DNA: TGTGCCTGTGACACCGCTGAGCGGTGCACCGATAAACTCATCTTT. It yields the protein CACDTAERCTDKLIF.

On this clone itself: This likely reflects a read error, since a far larger clone is one base away. Other DNA variants within this sample encode the same CDR3. The rearrangement joins TRDV2 to TRDJ1, with no clear D. Trimming removed 2 bases at V and 1 base at J, with 16 bases between. The CDR3 extends over 16 amino acids. Germline V gene sequence: CDR1 GEAIGNYY, CDR2 EKD. For the CDR3, the DNA is TGTGCCTGTGACAGGCTACCTCGCGGTTCCACCGATAAACTCATCTTT. As protein: CACDRLPRGSTDKLIF.

This clone has a handful of counts. TCRdb lists the protein of a much larger clone for this DNA, which differs at residue 11, so this is likely a read error; the protein given here is translated from the DNA itself. This rearrangement joins TRDV1 to TRDJ1; TRDD3 agrees at 10 bases. The CDR3 extends over 22 amino acids. With 5 bases clipped from V and 0 bases from J, the junction kept 24 bases outside the gene matches. From germline, CDR1 is TSWWSYY and CDR2 QGS. CDR3 sequence (DNA): TGTGCTCTTGGGAACGCCCTTTGGGGGATACACACAAGACCCCGTTACACCGATAAACTCATCTTT. Translating it yields CALGNALWGIHTRPRYTDKLIF.

This clone has more than one count but fewer than ten. For this DNA, TCRdb reports the protein of a much larger clone, which diverges at residue 8, most likely from a read error; the protein presented here is translated directly from the DNA. The CDR3 bases are TGTGCCTGTGACACGACTCGAGTACTGGGGGATTTTACGTACACCGATAAACTCATCTTT. Translation gives CACDTTRVLGDFTYTDKLIF. The chain couples TRDV2 to TRDJ1; 10 bases map to TRDD3. CDR1 is GEAIGNYY, CDR2 EKD, per germline. Trimming took 1 base from V and 0 from J; bases not matched to a gene: 16. The length of the CDR3 is 20 residues.

This clone was detected only a few times. The TCRdb record carries a much larger clone's protein, which differs from this DNA's translation at residue 11; a read error is the likely cause, and the protein listed here is the DNA translation. J is TRDJ1 and V is TRDV1; D not resolved. CDR1 is TSWWSYY and CDR2 is QGS in the germline V gene. The CDR3 has 18 amino acids. The germline V and J ends were trimmed by 3 bases and 0 bases, with 20 bases remaining between them. The CDR3 DNA follows: TGTGCTCTTGGGGACAGTACCAAGGGCGGGAAGTACACCGATAAACTCATCTTT. This codes for CALGDSTKGGKYTDKLIF.

About this clone: TCRdb records a much larger clone's protein for this DNA, with a difference at residue 14 that likely arises from a read error; the protein given is the translation of the DNA. This chain joins TRDV2 and TRDJ1, with no clear D. This CDR3 contains 15 residues. The V gene's germline CDR1 is GEAIGNYY and CDR2 EKD. The CDR3 loop is CACDTLGHNTDKLTF. In DNA form, the CDR3 reads TGTGCCTGTGACACCTTGGGACATAACACCGATAAACTCACCTTT.

This clone was observed a few times. The protein recorded in TCRdb matches a much larger clone and deviates from this DNA's translation at residue 12, suggesting a read error; the protein here is obtained by translating the DNA. The chain links TRDV2 to TRDJ1; 12 bases map to TRDD3. The germline V gene encodes CDR1 GEAIGNYY and CDR2 EKD. V lost 3 bases to trimming and J lost 2 bases; unmatched junction nucleotides: 12. CDR3 length: 18 residues. The CDR3 region is CACDPVWTGGYTTDKLIF. CDR3 coding DNA: TGTGCCTGTGACCCGGTTTGGACTGGGGGATACACGACCGATAAACTCATCTTT.

This clone was observed a few times. A far larger clone is off by one base, so a read error is likely. Other DNA sequences in the same sample also yield this CDR3. V gene TRDV2 combines with J gene TRDJ1, with D hard to call. The germline V gene has CDR1 GEAIGNYY and CDR2 EKD. This CDR3 has 15 amino acids. With 0 bases removed from V and 0 bases from J, the gap between germline ends came to 10 bases. In nucleotides, the CDR3 is TGTGCCTGTGACACCGTCGGGGTAAACACCGATAAACTCATCTTT. Protein: CACDTVGVNTDKLIF.

As to this clone: This DNA translates differently at residue 3 from the TCRdb protein, which is that of a much larger clone; a read error is likely, and the protein shown is the DNA's own translation. The chain combines TRDV2 with TRDJ1, with 8 nucleotides matching TRDD3. The CDR3 extends over 19 amino acids. From germline, CDR1 is GEAIGNYY and CDR2 EKD. The CDR3 sequence: CARDTLMGDAHSHTDKLIF. CDR3 coding DNA: TGTGCCCGTGACACGTTGATGGGGGATGCACACTCCCACACCGATAAACTCATCTTT.

This clone is labeled as large. This sample also contains other DNA sequences that code for the same CDR3. The V call is TRDV2, the J call TRDJ1; perhaps TRDD3 as D (5 bases). Germline V gene sequence: CDR1 GEAIGNYY, CDR2 EKD. CDR3 size: 14 residues. Trimming took off 0 bases at V and 7 bases at J, with 14 bases between the two ends. The CDR3 protein is CACDTVGENFKLIF. In nucleotides, the CDR3 is TGTGCCTGTGACACCGTAGGGGAGAACTTTAAACTCATCTTT.

This clone was observed a few times. A read error is the likely source, as a far larger clone sits one nucleotide away. Other DNA sequences from this sample encode an identical CDR3 as well. The chain joins TRDV2 to TRDJ1, with D tentatively TRDD2 (5 bases). Germline CDR1 GEAIGNYY, CDR2 EKD. This CDR3 has 19 amino acids. Trimming cost V 0 bases and J 2 bases, with 24 bases left between them. This CDR3 reads CACDTVPTPRDDETDKLIF. In DNA form, the CDR3 reads TGTGCCTGTGACACCGTACCTACACCCAGGGACGACGAGACCGATAAACTCATCTTT.

About this clone: The protein recorded in TCRdb matches a much larger clone and deviates from this DNA's translation at residue 13, suggesting a read error; the protein here is obtained by translating the DNA. The V and J genes are TRDV1 and TRDJ1; tentative D call: TRDD3 (5 bases). CDR3 size: 18 residues. CDR1 TSWWSYY and CDR2 QGS come from the germline V gene. V lost 3 bases to trimming and J lost 3 bases, with 23 bases between them. This CDR3 is CALGDSTKGGEYSDKLIF. CDR3 DNA sequence: TGTGCTCTTGGGGACAGTACCAAGGGCGGGGAGTACTCCGATAAACTCATCTTT.

Of note for this clone: The protein in TCRdb stems from a much larger clone and differs at residue 6 from this DNA's translation, likely a read error; here the protein is translated from the DNA. The chain links TRDV2 to TRDJ1; unclear D gene. The germline V and J ends were trimmed by 3 bases and 0 bases, with 28 bases remaining between them. The CDR3 extends over 20 amino acids. CDR1 and CDR2 (germline): GEAIGNYY, EKD. CDR3 loop: CACDPVRSFEPNQYTDKLIF. The CDR3 nucleotides read TGTGCCTGTGACCCGGTCAGGTCGTTCGAACCGAACCAATACACCGATAAACTCATCTTT.

This clone was observed a few times. A far larger clone is off by one base, so a read error is likely. This same CDR3 is encoded by further DNA sequences in the sample. V gene TRDV2 combines with J gene TRDJ1; D gene uncertain. There are 17 residues in the CDR3. The germline V gene encodes CDR1 GEAIGNYY and CDR2 EKD. In DNA, the CDR3 is TGTGCCTGCGACACCGTTGCCCCCAGGAAACATGCCGATAAACTCATCTTT. Its translation is CACDTVAPRKHADKLIF.

This clone was picked up a small number of times. TCRdb assigns this DNA the protein of a much larger clone, which departs from its translation at residue 15; this likely reflects a read error, and the protein shown comes from translating the DNA. The chain couples TRDV1 to TRDJ1; tentative D call: TRDD3 (5 bases). The germline V gene encodes CDR1 TSWWSYY and CDR2 QGS. The CDR3 consists of 18 residues. The CDR3, as DNA: TGTGCTCTTGGGGACAGTACCAAGGGCGGGGAGTACACCGATAGACTCATCTTT. It translates to CALGDSTKGGEYTDRLIF.

This clone was picked up a small number of times. It differs at one base from a far larger clone, so likely a read error. Other DNA sequences within the sample encode an identical CDR3. CDR3 residues: CACDTVGDRSWDTRQMFF. CDR3 sequence (DNA): TGTGCCTGTGACACCGTGGGGGATAGGTCCTGGGACACCCGACAGATGTTTTTC. The chain links TRDV2 to TRDJ3; 9 nucleotides line up with TRDD3. This CDR3 comprises 18 residues. Germline values: CDR1 GEAIGNYY, CDR2 EKD. V was pared by 0 bases and J by 1 base, with 3 bases of the junction left unmatched.